This entry lists 7 T cell receptor beta chains sequenced from one sample in a study of T cell changes during pregnancy in multiple sclerosis. Here immunoSEQ multiplex PCR was the method, and the copy in TCRdb shows in-frame clones only, minus some. This sample has around 80,000 clones; 92% occur once, and the top ten carry less than 3%. The sequenced sample was peripheral blood, obtained before pregnancy. These receptors were collected from a female donor with multiple sclerosis, enrolled in a pregnancy study.

This sequence joins TRBV19 and TRBJ2-2; 11 positions match TRBD2. This CDR3 spans 16 amino acids. V was clipped by 1 base and J by 10 bases; unmatched bases: 8. Germline CDR1 and CDR2: LNHDA and SQIVND (reference sequence). The CDR3 loop is CASSIGSGRAWEELFF. Written as DNA, the CDR3 is TGTGCCAGTAGTATAGGTAGCGGGAGGGCCTGGGAGGAGCTGTTTTTT.

This chain links TRBV5-1 with TRBJ2-7, with TRBD2 identical over 8 bases. Germline V gene data show CDR1 as SGHRS and CDR2 as YFSETQ. Losses at the gene ends were 6 bases for V and 1 base for J; bases not matched to a gene: 3. The CDR3 covers 13 residues. The CDR3 sequence is CASKRERSYEQYF. For the CDR3, the DNA is TGCGCCAGCAAGCGGGAGCGGTCCTACGAGCAGTACTTC.

This rearrangement joins TRBV6-1 to TRBJ2-1; TRBD2 matches at 11 bases. V dropped 2 bases and J dropped 12; count of bases not matched to a gene: 9. Germline V gives CDR1 MNHNS, CDR2 SASEGT. CDR3 length: 15 amino acids. The CDR3 here is CASSELAGGPSAQFF. The CDR3 region has the DNA TGTGCCAGCAGTGAATTAGCGGGAGGGCCGAGTGCGCAGTTCTTC.

This clone was recorded only once. The chain carries TRBV6-1 and TRBJ1-1, with D uncertain. Germline V gene data show CDR1 as MNHNS and CDR2 as SASEGT. Trimming removed 4 bases from V and 5 bases from J, with 14 bases in between. CDR3 length: 14 residues. CDR3 loop: CASSAVPGYTEAFF. The DNA of the CDR3 is TGTGCCAGCAGTGCGGTCCCAGGTTATACTGAAGCTTTCTTT.

J is TRBJ2-1 and V is TRBV28, with 10 bases matching TRBD2. Per the germline V gene, CDR1 is MDHEN and CDR2 is SYDVKM. This CDR3 is 15 amino acids long. Trimming removed 4 bases from V and 7 bases from J; junction bases left unmatched: 7. The CDR3: CASSSPGLAWNEQFF. The CDR3 DNA sequence: TGTGCCAGCAGTTCTCCGGGACTAGCGTGGAATGAGCAGTTCTTC.

The chain carries TRBV5-4 and TRBJ1-2, with 7 bases identical to TRBD1. V gave up 3 bases and J gave up 0 bases; unmatched junction bases: 17. Looked up from germline, CDR1 is SGHNT and CDR2 is YYREEE (reference sequence). The CDR3 is 19 residues long. DNA for the CDR3: TGTGCCAGCAGCTGGTCGCCCCGGGACAGCCAAACTACTAACTATGGCTACACCTTC. It specifies CASSWSPRDSQTTNYGYTF.

The gene calls are TRBV28 and TRBJ1-4; D is ambiguous. Germline-derived CDR1 and CDR2 are MDHEN and SYDVKM. This CDR3 spans 15 amino acids. V lost 2 bases to trimming and J lost 6 bases, with 13 bases between them. CDR3 sequence: CASSLGQLAYEKLFF. In DNA form, the CDR3 reads TGTGCCAGCAGTTTAGGGCAGCTTGCCTATGAAAAACTGTTTTTT.